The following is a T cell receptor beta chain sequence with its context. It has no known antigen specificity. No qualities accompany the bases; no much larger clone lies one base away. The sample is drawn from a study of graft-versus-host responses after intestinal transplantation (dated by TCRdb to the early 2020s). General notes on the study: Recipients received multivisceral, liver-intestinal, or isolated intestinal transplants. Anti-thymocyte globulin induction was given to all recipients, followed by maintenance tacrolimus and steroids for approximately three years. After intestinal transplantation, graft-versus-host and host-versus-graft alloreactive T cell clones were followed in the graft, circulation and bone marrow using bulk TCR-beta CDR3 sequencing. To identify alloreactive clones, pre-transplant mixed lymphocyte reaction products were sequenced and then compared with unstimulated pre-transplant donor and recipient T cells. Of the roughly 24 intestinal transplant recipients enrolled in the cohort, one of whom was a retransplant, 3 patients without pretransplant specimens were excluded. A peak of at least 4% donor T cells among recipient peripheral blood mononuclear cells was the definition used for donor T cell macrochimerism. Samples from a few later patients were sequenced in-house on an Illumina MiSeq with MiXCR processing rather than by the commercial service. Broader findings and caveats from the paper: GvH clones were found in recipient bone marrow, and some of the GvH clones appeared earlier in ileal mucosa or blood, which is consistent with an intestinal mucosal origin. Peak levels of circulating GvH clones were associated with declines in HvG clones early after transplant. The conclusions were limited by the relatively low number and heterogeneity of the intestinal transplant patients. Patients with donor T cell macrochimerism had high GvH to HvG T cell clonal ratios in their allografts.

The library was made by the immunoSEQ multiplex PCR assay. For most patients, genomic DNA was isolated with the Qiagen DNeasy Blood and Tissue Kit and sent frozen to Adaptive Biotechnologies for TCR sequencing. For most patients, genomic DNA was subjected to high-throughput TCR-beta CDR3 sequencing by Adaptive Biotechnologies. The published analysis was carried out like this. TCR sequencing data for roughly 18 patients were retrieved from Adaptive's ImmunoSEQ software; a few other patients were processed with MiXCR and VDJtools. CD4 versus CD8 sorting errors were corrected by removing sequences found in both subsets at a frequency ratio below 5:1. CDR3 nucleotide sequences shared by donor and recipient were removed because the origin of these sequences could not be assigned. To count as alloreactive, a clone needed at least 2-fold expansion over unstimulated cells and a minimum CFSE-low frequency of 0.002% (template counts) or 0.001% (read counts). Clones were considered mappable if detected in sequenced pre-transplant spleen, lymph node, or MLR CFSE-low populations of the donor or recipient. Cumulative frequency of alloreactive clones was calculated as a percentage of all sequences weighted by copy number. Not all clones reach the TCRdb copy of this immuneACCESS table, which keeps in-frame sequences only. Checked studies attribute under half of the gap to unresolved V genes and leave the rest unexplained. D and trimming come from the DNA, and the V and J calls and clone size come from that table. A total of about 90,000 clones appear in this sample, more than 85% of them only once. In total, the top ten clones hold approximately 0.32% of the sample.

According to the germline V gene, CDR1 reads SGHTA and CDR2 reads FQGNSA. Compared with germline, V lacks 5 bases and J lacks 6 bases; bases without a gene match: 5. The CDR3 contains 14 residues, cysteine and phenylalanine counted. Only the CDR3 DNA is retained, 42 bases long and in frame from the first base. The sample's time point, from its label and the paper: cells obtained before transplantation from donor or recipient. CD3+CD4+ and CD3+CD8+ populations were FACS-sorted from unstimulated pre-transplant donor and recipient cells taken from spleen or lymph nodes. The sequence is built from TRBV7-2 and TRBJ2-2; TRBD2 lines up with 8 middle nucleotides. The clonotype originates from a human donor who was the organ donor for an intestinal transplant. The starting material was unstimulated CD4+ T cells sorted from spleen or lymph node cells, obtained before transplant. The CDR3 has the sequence CASSRGGPPGELFF. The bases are TGTGCCAGCAGCCGCGGGGGGCCGCCCGGGGAGCTGTTTTTT.